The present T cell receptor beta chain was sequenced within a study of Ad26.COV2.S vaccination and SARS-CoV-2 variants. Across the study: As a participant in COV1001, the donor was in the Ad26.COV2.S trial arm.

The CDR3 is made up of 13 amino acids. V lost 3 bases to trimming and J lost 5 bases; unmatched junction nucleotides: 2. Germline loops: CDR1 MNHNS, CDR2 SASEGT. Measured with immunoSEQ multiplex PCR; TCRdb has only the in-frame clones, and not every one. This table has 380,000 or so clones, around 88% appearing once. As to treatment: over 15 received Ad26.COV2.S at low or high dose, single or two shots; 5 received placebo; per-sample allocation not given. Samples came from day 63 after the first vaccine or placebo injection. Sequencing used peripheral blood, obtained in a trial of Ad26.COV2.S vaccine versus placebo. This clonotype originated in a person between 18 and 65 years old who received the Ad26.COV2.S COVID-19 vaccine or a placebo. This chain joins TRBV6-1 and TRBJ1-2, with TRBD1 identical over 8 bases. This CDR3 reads CASSETGDYGYTF. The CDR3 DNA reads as TGTGCCAGCAGTGAGACAGGGGATTATGGCTACACCTTC.